This TCR beta chain was recorded in a study of blood T cell repertoires in COVID-19. The authors' processing: Reference gene primer amplification in the assay estimated nucleated cell counts. The method was immunoSEQ multiplex PCR; TCRdb's version includes in-frame clones alone and lacks a portion of them. That table furnishes V, J and clone size, whereas the DNA furnished D and trimming. The sample lists about 39,000 clones; approximately 80% were seen once. This CDR3 spans 16 amino acids. From germline, CDR1 is MGHDK and CDR2 SYGVNS. V was shortened by 1 base and J by 3 bases, with 16 bases between the two germline ends.

The chain recombines TRBV25-1 with TRBJ2-7; no reliable D call. This receptor was taken from a man between 60 and 75 years old in a cohort sampled during active COVID-19. Sequenced sample: peripheral blood. The CDR3, as DNA: TGTGCCAGCAGTGAATGGCAGGCCGAGCCCTACTACGAGCAGTACTTC. Translation gives CASSEWQAEPYYEQYF.